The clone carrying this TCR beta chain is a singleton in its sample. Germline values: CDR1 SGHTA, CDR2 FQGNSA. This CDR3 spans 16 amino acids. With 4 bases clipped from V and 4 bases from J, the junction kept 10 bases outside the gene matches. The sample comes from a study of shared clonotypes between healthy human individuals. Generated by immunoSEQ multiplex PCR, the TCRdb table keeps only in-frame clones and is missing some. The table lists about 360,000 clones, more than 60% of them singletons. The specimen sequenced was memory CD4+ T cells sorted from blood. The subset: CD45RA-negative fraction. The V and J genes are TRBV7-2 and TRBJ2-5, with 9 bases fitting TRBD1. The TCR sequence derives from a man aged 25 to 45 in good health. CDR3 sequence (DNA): TGTGCCAGCAGCTCCGGGGGAGCGGGACAGGGAGAGACCCAGTACTTC. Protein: CASSSGGAGQGETQYF.